This T cell receptor beta chain was sequenced in a study of T cell responses to AZD1222 COVID-19 vaccine. Study-wide results and caveats: At 160-218 and 743-854, vaccine-associated CD4 TCRs were dominant, and they spanned spike. Two doses of AZD1222 preceded a rise in Spike-specific TCR breadth and depth. Researchers took repertoire samples only after the peak T cell response had come. Donors were mostly white British, more females; clonal diversity possibly underestimated.

Assay used: immunoSEQ multiplex PCR; TCRdb lists only in-frame clones, some missing. The sample contains over 150,000 clones, under 95% of which appear only once. V lost 5 bases and J lost 9, with 17 bases in between. The CDR3 is made up of 15 amino acids. CDR1 is LNHDA and CDR2 is SQIVND in the germline V gene (reference sequence). Turning to this clone: Its antigen is not identified.

The receptor was isolated from an adult in good health. V usage is TRBV19 and J usage is TRBJ1-6, with D tentatively TRBD1 (5 bases). This specimen was peripheral blood, taken on day 0 of MenACWY control vaccination. In DNA, the CDR3 is TGTGCCAGTAGTTTGTCCGGGACGAGAGCTTCACCCCTCCACTTT. It specifies CASSLSGTRASPLHF.